Following are 8 T cell receptor beta chains from one sample sequenced in a study of CD8 T cells in Susac syndrome. Random hexamers were used to reverse transcribe the RNA input (about 0.5 to 1 ug). TCRdb called the immunoSEQ multiplex PCR reads again in MiXCR, with one record for every CDR3 protein. In the table there are approximately 230,000 distinct CDR3 sequences, approximately 92% of which are singletons. The sequencing input was CD4+ T cells from PBMCs. The receptors originated from a human donor with multiple sclerosis.

The J gene is TRBJ2-2, the V gene TRBV6-2 or TRBV6-3, with D possibly matching TRBD2 (6 bases). The CDR3 consists of 13 residues. CDR1 and CDR2 from the germline V gene are MNHEY and SVGEGT. V shed 7 bases and J shed 15 bases, with 21 bases lying between them. CDR3 protein: CASITPGLSTVFF. The CDR3 nucleotides are TGTGCCAGCATCACACCGGGACTGTCAACAGTGTTTTTT.

This clonotype was observed a handful of times. This chain connects TRBV19 to TRBJ2-3, with unresolved D. There are 12 residues in the CDR3. CDR1 is LNHDA and CDR2 is SQIVND in the germline V gene (reference sequence). V lost 6 bases, J lost 4 bases, and 8 bases lay in between. The CDR3 spells CASSHLSDTQYF. The CDR3 bases are TGTGCCAGTAGCCACCTGTCAGATACGCAGTATTTT.

This rearrangement joins TRBV6-6 to TRBJ1-2; D is ambiguous. The V gene's germline CDR1 is MNHNY and CDR2 SVGAGI (reference sequence). The CDR3 extends over 14 amino acids. The ends were cut back, 2 bases at V and 4 bases at J, with 11 bases in the middle. The CDR3 reads CASSYPTRPYGYTF. The CDR3 DNA follows: TGTGCCAGCAGTTACCCTACAAGGCCCTATGGCTACACCTTC.

V is TRBV6-6 and J is TRBJ1-6, with D perhaps TRBD1 (5 bases). V gave up 7 bases and J gave up 13 bases, with 11 bases separating them. CDR3 length equals 11 residues. Germline V gives CDR1 MNHNY, CDR2 SVGAGI (reference sequence). The CDR3 reads CASNGGGPLHF. The CDR3 DNA is TGTGCCAGCAACGGGGGGGGTCCCCTCCACTTT.

This chain joins TRBV10-1 and TRBJ1-1; 9 positions match TRBD1. The germline CDR1 and CDR2 sequences are WNHNN and SYGVQD (reference sequence). There are 14 residues in the CDR3. Germline trimming cut 7 bases from V and 4 bases from J; bases unmatched to any gene: 7. The CDR3 region is CASKADRGSTEAFF. The CDR3 DNA sequence: TGCGCCAGCAAAGCGGACAGGGGCTCCACTGAAGCTTTCTTT.

This chain uses TRBV29-1 with TRBJ2-1, with D unclear. Germline assignment: CDR1 SQVTM and CDR2 ANQGSEA. This CDR3 has 12 amino acids. Trimming removed 1 base at V and 4 bases at J, with 5 bases between. The CDR3 DNA reads TGCAGCGTTGAAGTTGAATACAATGAGCAGTTCTTC. It specifies CSVEVEYNEQFF.

The V and J genes are TRBV20-1 and TRBJ2-7, with 7 bases fitting TRBD1. There are 13 residues in the CDR3. CDR1 DFQATT and CDR2 SNEGSKA come from the germline V gene (reference sequence). After removal of 6 bases from V and 2 bases from J, the junction contained 7 bases not matched to a gene. As DNA, the CDR3 is TGCAGTGCCTCGCCGGGACAGACCTACGAGCAGTACTTC. As protein: CSASPGQTYEQYF.

This clonotype was recorded once. The V and J genes are TRBV7-9 and TRBJ2-3, with D uncertain. Germline V gives CDR1 SEHNR, CDR2 FQNEAQ (reference sequence). V was cut by 3 bases and J by 0 bases, with 13 bases left in between. The CDR3 sequence is 16 residues long. The CDR3 region is CASSFGWRISTDTQYF. CDR3 DNA sequence: TGTGCCAGCAGCTTTGGCTGGCGGATTAGCACAGATACGCAGTATTTT.